Shown below are 20 T cell receptor beta chains from a single sample sequenced in a study of T-cell reconstitution after alpha-beta-depleted transplantation in children. Preparation of the TCRbeta library was carried out with unique molecular identifiers. One entry per CDR3 protein results from TCRdb running MiXCR on the PCR reads. The table records approximately 590,000 distinct CDR3 sequences, under 12% of them present only once. Source: PBMCs from the stem cell graft donor, taken from the stem cell graft. These receptors were taken from a human donor who donated a stem cell graft to a child with acute myeloid leukemia.

This clonotype has just a few counts. This chain connects TRBV21-1 to TRBJ1-5; the table calls TRBD1, which could not be checked here. TRBV21-1 is annotated as a pseudogene. CDR3 length equals 19 residues. CDR3 in amino acids: CASSKELPQHREKNQPQHF. In DNA form, the CDR3 reads TGTGCCAGCAGCAAAGAACTTCCCCAACACAGGGAGAAAAATCAGCCCCAGCATTTT.

The table lists this clonotype with many counts. V usage is TRBV29-1 and J usage is TRBJ1-5; TRBD1 is a possible D gene (6 bases). Trimming stripped 6 bases from V and 5 bases from J, with 14 bases between. The germline V gene has CDR1 SQVTM and CDR2 ANQGSEA. The CDR3 spans 13 residues. The chain's CDR3 is CSVTRGADQPQHF. Here the CDR3 DNA reads TGCAGCGTGACTCGGGGGGCGGATCAGCCCCAGCATTTT.

This clonotype was picked up a small number of times. This sequence joins TRBV15 and TRBJ2-7; D ambiguous. The CDR3 loop spans 12 amino acids. The germline V gene has CDR1 LNHNV and CDR2 YYDKDF (reference sequence). The V end was cut by 10 bases, the J end by 3 bases, with 13 bases between. As DNA, the CDR3 is TGTGCCATATATGGCCTATACTACGAGCAGTACTTC. The encoded protein is CAIYGLYYEQYF.

This clonotype was seen repeatedly, ten times or more. The genes are TRBV4-2 and TRBJ1-3; D is ambiguous. Germline V gene data show CDR1 as LGHNA and CDR2 as YNFKEQ. The CDR3 is 15 residues long. The ends were cut back, 2 bases at V and 0 bases at J, with 8 bases in the middle. CDR3: CASSQTLSSGNTIYF. DNA of the CDR3: TGTGCCAGCAGCCAAACATTATCCTCTGGAAACACCATATATTTT.

In its sample, this clonotype was seen a few times. The rearrangement uses TRBV6-5 and TRBJ2-3, with 8 bases aligning to TRBD2. Trimming removed 0 bases from V and 4 bases from J; junction bases left unmatched: 9. Germline lookup yields CDR1 MNHEY and CDR2 SVGAGI. This CDR3 region has 17 residues. CDR3 bases: TGTGCCAGCAGTTACTCTCGCCTAGCGGGCGGGTCAGATACGCAGTATTTT. This encodes CASSYSRLAGGSDTQYF.

This clonotype was counted many times. The chain is built from TRBV7-2 and TRBJ2-7; perhaps TRBD1 as D (6 bases). This CDR3 is 15 amino acids long. In germline, CDR1 is SGHTA, CDR2 FQGNSA. The germline V and J ends were trimmed by 6 bases and 7 bases, with 22 bases remaining between them. Written as DNA, the CDR3 is TGTGCCAGCAGTCCCCAGGTGGGGGCCGCTGAAGAGCAGTACTTC. This translates into CASSPQVGAAEEQYF.

The gene calls are TRBV7-9 and TRBJ2-1; no definite D call. Germline CDR1 is SEHNR and CDR2 is FQNEAQ (reference sequence). The CDR3 contains 15 residues. V lost 1 base, J lost 4 bases, and 11 bases lay in between. CDR3 sequence: CASSLEVMIYNEQFF. The CDR3 region has the DNA TGTGCCAGCAGCTTAGAGGTGATGATTTACAATGAGCAGTTCTTC.

The chain couples TRBV2 to TRBJ1-4; no reliable D call. Germline CDR1 reads SNHLY; CDR2 reads FYNNEI. The V end lost 10 bases, the J end lost 6 bases, and 15 bases lay between the germline ends. The CDR3 totals 13 residues. This CDR3 is CAIQSGLHEKLFF. In nucleotides, the CDR3 is TGTGCCATCCAATCCGGGCTGCATGAAAAACTGTTTTTT.

In this sample, this clonotype turned up a few times. The genes are TRBV6-4 and TRBJ2-2; D is ambiguous. Germline CDR1 and CDR2: MRHNA and SNTAGT. Trimming removed 5 bases at V and 4 bases at J, with 11 bases between. The CDR3 totals 14 residues. The CDR3: CASSQTMSTGELFF. CDR3 sequence (DNA): TGTGCCAGCAGTCAAACCATGAGCACCGGGGAGCTGTTTTTT.

This clonotype was counted a few times. The gene calls are TRBV7-2 and TRBJ2-7; D is perhaps TRBD1 or TRBD2 (6 bases each). Looked up from germline, CDR1 is SGHTA and CDR2 is FQGNSA. CDR3 length: 16 residues. V was clipped by 5 bases and J by 4 bases, with 21 bases between them. The CDR3 region is CASSPRGAGQTYEQYF. The CDR3 DNA sequence: TGTGCCAGCAGCCCTAGGGGGGCAGGACAGACTTACGAGCAGTACTTC.

This clonotype was recorded a few times. One end of the junction does not line up with germline, which may come from a read error. The J gene is TRBJ1-1, the V gene TRBV7-2, with no clear D. This CDR3 comprises 14 residues. Germline V gene data show CDR1 as SGHTA and CDR2 as FQGNSA. CDR3 sequence: CASSLGGHDTEAFF. CDR3 DNA sequence: TGTGCCAGCAGCCTAGGCGGCCATGACACTGAGGCTTTCTTT.

J is TRBJ1-6 and V is TRBV6-5, with a weak D call TRBD1 (5 bases). The CDR3 loop spans 15 amino acids. V shed 2 bases and J shed 9 bases, with 14 bases lying between them. Germline V lookup: CDR1 MNHEY, CDR2 SVGAGI. The CDR3 bases are TGTGCCAGCAGTTACGTGACCCAGGGACTTTCACCCCTCCACTTT. Encoded protein: CASSYVTQGLSPLHF.

Many counts were recorded for this clonotype. One end of the junction is discordant with germline, which a read error may explain. V usage is TRBV7-9 and J usage is TRBJ2-5; TRBD2 is a possible D gene (5 bases). From germline, CDR1 is SEHNR and CDR2 FQNEAQ (reference sequence). The CDR3 runs to 13 residues. The CDR3 nucleotides read TGTGCCAGCAGCTTATCTAGTGGCTCTCGGGAAAACTTC. As protein: CASSLSSGSRENF.

The chain recombines TRBV29-1 with TRBJ2-7; D is tentatively TRBD1 or TRBD2 (5 bases each). Germline CDR1 SQVTM, CDR2 ANQGSEA. There are 13 residues in the CDR3. Trimming pared 7 bases from V and 0 bases from J, leaving 13 bases between. CDR3 sequence (DNA): TGCAGCGGGGGACCGGCGGACTCCTACGAGCAGTACTTC. Its translation is CSGGPADSYEQYF.

This clonotype was counted only a few times. This chain links TRBV10-3 with TRBJ2-7; TRBD2 aligns across 12 bases. With V trimmed by 5 bases and J by 7 bases, 9 bases remained unmatched. The CDR3 sequence is 15 residues long. The germline gives CDR1 ENHRY, CDR2 SYGVKD. The CDR3 region has the DNA TGTGCCATCAGTTCAGGACTAGCGGGAAATATGGAGCAGTACTTC. It translates to CAISSGLAGNMEQYF.

This chain uses TRBV25-1 with TRBJ2-2; D is unresolved. Germline V gives CDR1 MGHDK, CDR2 SYGVNS. This CDR3 has 15 amino acids. V lost 10 bases and J 0 bases, leaving 15 bases between the germline ends. The CDR3 loop is CATTGLEPNTGELFF. The DNA for the CDR3 is TGTGCCACCACTGGCCTAGAGCCGAACACCGGGGAGCTGTTTTTT.

The chain couples TRBV20-1 to TRBJ1-2, with 7 bases identical to TRBD1. The germline CDR1 and CDR2 sequences are DFQATT and SNEGSKA (reference sequence). The CDR3 consists of 15 residues. V gave up 2 bases and J gave up 6 bases; unmatched junction bases: 12. The DNA for the CDR3 is TGCAGTGCTAGACCCTATTTGACAGGGCTCCATGGCTACACCTTC. Its translation is CSARPYLTGLHGYTF.

This clonotype occurred a few times. This chain connects TRBV4-3 to TRBJ2-7; 7 bases are shared with TRBD1. The length of the CDR3 is 14 residues. V was clipped by 4 bases and J by 9 bases; unmatched bases: 12. Germline lookup yields CDR1 LGHNA and CDR2 YSLEER. CDR3 sequence: CASSPSLTGLAQYF. The CDR3 DNA sequence: TGCGCCAGCAGCCCGTCCCTGACAGGGCTTGCGCAGTACTTC.

This clonotype occurred many times. V is TRBV5-1 and J is TRBJ1-5; 10 bases are shared with TRBD1. The CDR3 is made up of 14 amino acids. Germline lookup yields CDR1 SGHRS and CDR2 YFSETQ. The ends lost 4 bases at V and 4 bases at J; junction bases unmatched: 2. CDR3 in amino acids: CASSTGQGNQPQHF. The CDR3 DNA reads as TGCGCCAGCAGCACGGGACAGGGGAATCAGCCCCAGCATTTT.

The chain uses TRBV7-9 and TRBJ1-2, with 7 bases fitting TRBD1. The germline CDR1 and CDR2 sequences are SEHNR and FQNEAQ (reference sequence). Losses at the gene ends were 5 bases for V and 6 bases for J; bases not matched to a gene: 9. This CDR3 is 14 amino acids long. This chain's CDR3 is CASSHTERGHGYTF. The DNA for the CDR3 is TGTGCCAGCAGCCACACCGAGAGGGGGCATGGCTACACCTTC.